This entry features one TCR beta chain sequence. This sample is part of a study of blood T cell repertoires in COVID-19. Study summary: Researchers got acute and convalescent COVID-19 samples from the United States, Italy and Spain. PBMCs, B-cell-depleted T cells, or T cells were the source of the cDNA or gDNA that made up the material.

As originally analysed: From reference gene primer amplification, estimates of nucleated cell counts were derived. Some clones are missing from TCRdb's copy, which holds only in-frame ones; the method was immunoSEQ multiplex PCR. Clone size and V and J calls were adopted from that table, with D and trimming inferred from the DNA. The profile shows roughly 200,000 clones, 70% to 90% of them singletons. The length of the CDR3 is 15 residues. Germline CDR1 is SGHRS and CDR2 is YFSETQ. Trimming stripped 0 bases from V and 2 bases from J, with 9 bases between. Input material: peripheral blood. The origin of this receptor is a man aged 55 to 70 with active or convalescent COVID-19. The V and J genes are TRBV5-1 and TRBJ2-1; D gene uncertain. CDR3 protein: CASSLANPAYNEQFF. DNA of the CDR3: TGCGCCAGCAGCTTGGCCAACCCAGCCTACAATGAGCAGTTCTTC.